Below, 18 T cell receptor beta chains from the same sample are listed, as sequenced in a study of Ad26.COV2.S vaccination and SARS-CoV-2 variants. Regarding treatment: 15 to 20 received Ad26.COV2.S at low or high dose, single or two shots; roughly five received placebo; per-sample allocation not given. Following the first vaccine or placebo injection, samples were taken on day 63. Clones were sequenced by immunoSEQ multiplex PCR, and TCRdb holds only the in-frame ones, with some missing. The sample carries approximately 480,000 clones, approximately 88% recorded once. The sequencing here drew on peripheral blood, taken in a trial of Ad26.COV2.S vaccine versus placebo. The receptors shown here come from a person between 18 and 65 years old who received the Ad26.COV2.S COVID-19 vaccine or a placebo.

This chain joins TRBV5-4 and TRBJ1-1; no clear D gene. The CDR3 spans 14 residues. V shed 0 bases and J shed 4 bases, with 10 bases lying between them. Germline assignment: CDR1 SGHNT and CDR2 YYREEE (reference sequence). Written as DNA, the CDR3 is TGTGCCAGCAGCTTGGTTTTTGGGGTCACTGAAGCTTTCTTT. Encoded protein: CASSLVFGVTEAFF.

This rearrangement joins TRBV2 to TRBJ2-5, with D unclear. This CDR3 has 13 amino acids. CDR1 is SNHLY, CDR2 FYNNEI, per germline. Deletions cut 7 bases from V and 7 bases from J, with 16 bases between. DNA of the CDR3: TGTGCCAGCAAAGGGTCGCCCTCAGGGACCCAGTACTTC. Translating gives CASKGSPSGTQYF.

This clone was counted between two and nine times. The identical CDR3 is also encoded by other nucleotide sequences in the sample. The gene calls are TRBV6-1 and TRBJ2-7, with no clear D. The CDR3 is 11 amino acids. The ends were cut back, 3 bases at V and 2 bases at J, with 2 bases in the middle. The germline V gene has CDR1 MNHNS and CDR2 SASEGT. The CDR3 protein is CASSETYEQYF. The CDR3 DNA sequence: TGTGCCAGCAGTGAGACCTACGAGCAGTACTTC.

This clone was observed a single time. In nucleotides, the CDR3 is TGCGCCAGCAGCTTGTCCGGCAGCCCTTATGGCTACACCTTC. This sequence encodes CASSLSGSPYGYTF. The chain joins TRBV5-1 to TRBJ1-2; unclear D gene. CDR1 SGHRS and CDR2 YFSETQ come from the germline V gene. The CDR3 covers 14 residues. Trimming took 1 base from V and 5 from J, leaving 12 bases between them.

V gene TRBV7-2 combines with J gene TRBJ2-3; TRBD2 matches at 9 bases. Trimming at V came to 3 bases and at J to 7 bases, leaving 5 bases not matched to a gene. CDR3 length equals 14 residues. From germline, CDR1 is SGHTA and CDR2 FQGNSA. CDR3 coding DNA: TGTGCCAGCAGCTTGGCGGGAGGGGTAAATACGCAGTATTTT. The encoded protein is CASSLAGGVNTQYF.

This clone was picked up one time. This chain uses TRBV5-1 with TRBJ2-5; D is ambiguous. CDR1 is SGHRS, CDR2 YFSETQ, per germline. V was shortened by 3 bases and J by 2 bases, with 8 bases between the two germline ends. CDR3 length: 13 residues. CDR3: CASSSSTQETQYF. The CDR3 coding sequence is TGCGCCAGCAGCTCGAGCACGCAAGAGACCCAGTACTTC.

The rearrangement joins TRBV3-1 (or the pseudogene TRBV3-2) to TRBJ2-7; TRBD2 matches 8 bases. The CDR3 loop spans 16 amino acids. After removal of 6 bases from V and 4 bases from J, the junction contained 14 bases not matched to a gene. Germline CDR1 reads LGHDT; CDR2 reads YNNKEL (reference sequence). CDR3 in amino acids: CASSPSGSSLRYEQYF. As DNA, the CDR3 is TGTGCCAGCAGTCCGAGCGGGAGTTCTCTGCGGTACGAGCAGTACTTC.

This clone was seen only once. The chain recombines TRBV7-8 with TRBJ2-5; D unresolved. With 5 bases removed from V and 5 bases from J, the gap between germline ends came to 9 bases. This CDR3 is built from 12 residues. Germline-derived CDR1 and CDR2 are SGHVS and FQNEAQ. The DNA for the CDR3 is TGTGCCAGCAGCGATGGACGTGAGACCCAGTACTTC. This translates into CASSDGRETQYF. Supplemented by reference TRBV7-8 and TRBJ2-5, the full variable domain reads GAGVSQSPRYKVAKRGQDVALRCDPISGHVSLFWYQQALGQGPEFLTYFQNEAQLDKSGLPSDRFFAERPEGSVSTLKIQRTQQEDSAVYLCASSDGRETQYFGPGTRLLVL.

The chain carries TRBV24-1 and TRBJ2-3; D gene unclear. Looked up from germline, CDR1 is KGHDR and CDR2 is SFDVKD. Trimming took 3 bases from V and 3 from J, leaving 9 bases between them. The CDR3 loop spans 14 amino acids. For the CDR3, the DNA is TGTGCCACCAGTGATGTCGTCCGAACAGATACGCAGTATTTT. It yields the protein CATSDVVRTDTQYF.

The CDR3 nucleotides read TGTGCCACCAGCATTCCCTCACCGGGGGGACAAGAGACCCAGTACTTC. Protein: CATSIPSPGGQETQYF. The gene calls are TRBV15 and TRBJ2-5; TRBD2 agrees at 7 bases. CDR1 and CDR2 (germline): LNHNV, YYDKDF (reference sequence). The J segment lost 2 bases and the V segment lost 4 bases, leaving 10 bases of the junction unmatched. The CDR3 spans 16 residues.

The chain combines TRBV11-1 with TRBJ2-5; 9 nucleotides agree with TRBD1. The CDR3 loop spans 15 amino acids. V was pared by 3 bases and J by 5 bases, with 7 bases of the junction left unmatched. CDR1 is SGHAT and CDR2 is FQDESV in the germline V gene (reference sequence). The chain's CDR3 is CASSFVTGGMETQYF. The DNA for the CDR3 is TGTGCCAGCAGCTTCGTTACAGGGGGCATGGAGACCCAGTACTTC.

Concerning this clone itself: The same CDR3 is also encoded by other DNA sequences in this sample. The chain employs TRBV20-1 and TRBJ2-5; D remains ambiguous. This CDR3 is built from 11 residues. Looked up from germline, CDR1 is DFQATT and CDR2 is SNEGSKA (reference sequence). The V gene lost 1 base and the J gene lost 2 bases, with 2 bases spanning the gap. CDR3 sequence (DNA): TGCAGTGCTAGAGTTCAAGAGACCCAGTACTTC. Its translation: CSARVQETQYF.

The chain has TRBV19 and TRBJ2-3; tentatively, D is TRBD2 (6 bases). V was clipped by 5 bases and J by 0 bases, with 12 bases between them. CDR1 and CDR2 from the germline V gene are LNHDA and SQIVND (reference sequence). CDR3 length equals 15 residues. The CDR3 region is CASSLLATSTDTQYF. In nucleotides, the CDR3 is TGTGCCAGTAGTCTTCTAGCGACTAGCACAGATACGCAGTATTTT.

V gene TRBV5-1 combines with J gene TRBJ2-7, with 9 nucleotides matching TRBD2. Per the germline V gene, CDR1 is SGHRS and CDR2 is YFSETQ. V gave up 0 bases and J gave up 6 bases; unmatched junction bases: 7. The length of the CDR3 is 15 residues. CDR3 sequence: CASSLASGVASEQYF. In nucleotides, the CDR3 is TGCGCCAGCAGCTTGGCTAGCGGGGTAGCCTCCGAGCAGTACTTC.

The chain employs TRBV28 and TRBJ1-1; TRBD1 is a possible D gene (6 bases). The germline V gene encodes CDR1 MDHEN and CDR2 SYDVKM. There are 21 residues in the CDR3. The V end was cut by 3 bases, the J end by 0 bases, with 29 bases between. The CDR3 DNA sequence: TGTGCCAGCAGTTTCCAGGGGCTGGGGATGAAGGTGGAGGGGATGAACACTGAAGCTTTCTTT. It specifies CASSFQGLGMKVEGMNTEAFF.

The chain uses TRBV19 and TRBJ2-1; D could derive from TRBD1 or TRBD2 (5 bases each). V lost 3 bases to trimming and J lost 9 bases, with 12 bases between them. Per the germline V gene, CDR1 is LNHDA and CDR2 is SQIVND (reference sequence). The CDR3 runs to 13 residues. CDR3 loop: CASSIRGRVEQFF. The CDR3 DNA follows: TGTGCCAGTAGTATTCGGGGCCGGGTTGAGCAGTTCTTC.

V is TRBV11-3 and J is TRBJ2-7; the match to TRBD1 covers 9 bases. The CDR3 extends over 15 amino acids. V dropped 5 bases and J dropped 3; count of bases not matched to a gene: 8. The germline CDR1 and CDR2 sequences are SGHNT and YENEEA. The CDR3, as DNA: TGTGCCAGCAGCCCCTACGGACAGGGGAACTACGAGCAGTACTTC. It encodes CASSPYGQGNYEQYF.

This CDR3 reads CASSLTAAGLGEKLFF. The DNA for the CDR3 is TGCGCCAGCAGCCTCACGGCGGCAGGGCTGGGGGAAAAACTGTTTTTT. The genes are TRBV4-1 and TRBJ1-4; maybe TRBD1 (5 bases). Trimming shortened V by 4 bases and J by 8 bases, and 20 bases separated the two germline ends. CDR3 size: 16 residues. Germline V gene sequence: CDR1 MGHRA, CDR2 YSYEKL.